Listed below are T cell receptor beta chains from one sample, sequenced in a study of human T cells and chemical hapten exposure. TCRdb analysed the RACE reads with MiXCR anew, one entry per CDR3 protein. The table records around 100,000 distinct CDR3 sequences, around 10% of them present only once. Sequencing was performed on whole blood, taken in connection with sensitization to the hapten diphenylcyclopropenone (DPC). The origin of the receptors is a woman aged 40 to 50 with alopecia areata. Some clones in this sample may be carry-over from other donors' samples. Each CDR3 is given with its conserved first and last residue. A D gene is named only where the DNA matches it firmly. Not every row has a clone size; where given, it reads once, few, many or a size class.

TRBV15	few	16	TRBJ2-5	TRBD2	CATSTGASGSAETQYF	TGTGCCACCAGCACCGGGGCTAGCGGGAGTGCAGAGACCCAGTACTTC
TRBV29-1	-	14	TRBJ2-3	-	CSVESRVATDTQYF	TGCAGCGTTGAATCTCGGGTCGCCACAGATACGCAGTATTTT
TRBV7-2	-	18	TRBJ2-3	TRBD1	CASSLAGQGLSSTDTQYF	TGTGCCAGCAGCTTAGCTGGACAGGGCCTCTCTAGCACAGATACGCAGTATTTT
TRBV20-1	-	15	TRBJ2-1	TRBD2	CSAPLAGGTYNEQFF	TGCAGTGCTCCGCTAGCGGGGGGAACCTACAATGAGCAGTTCTTC
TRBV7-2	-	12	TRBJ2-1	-	CASSPPGAEQFF	TGTGCCAGCAGCCCACCCGGGGCTGAGCAGTTCTTC
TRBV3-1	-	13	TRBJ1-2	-	CASSQGGNYGYTF	TGTGCCAGCAGCCAAGGGGGCAACTATGGCTACACCTTC
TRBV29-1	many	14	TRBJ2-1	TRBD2	CSGTGLAEPNEQFF	TGCAGTGGGACGGGACTAGCGGAACCGAATGAGCAGTTCTTC
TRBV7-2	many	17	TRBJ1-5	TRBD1	CASSRTGDWNSNQPQHF	TGTGCCAGCAGCCGGACAGGAGACTGGAATAGCAATCAGCCCCAGCATTTT
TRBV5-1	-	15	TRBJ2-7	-	CASSLAQGAVDEQYF	TGCGCCAGCAGCTTGGCTCAGGGTGCTGTGGACGAGCAGTACTTC
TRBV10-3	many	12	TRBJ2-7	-	CATGGTSYEQYF	TGTGCCACCGGGGGCACCTCCTACGAGCAGTACTTC
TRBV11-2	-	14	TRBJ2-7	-	CASSLRASLAQQYF	TGTGCCAGCAGCCTCAGGGCTAGTTTGGCGCAGCAGTACTTC
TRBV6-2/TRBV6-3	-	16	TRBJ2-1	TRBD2	CASHSLGSGSLNEQFF	TGTGCCAGCCACTCGCTCGGCAGCGGGAGTCTGAATGAGCAGTTCTTC
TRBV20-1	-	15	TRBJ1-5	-	CSARDLKPGNQPQHF	TGCAGTGCTAGAGATCTAAAACCCGGCAATCAGCCCCAGCATTTT
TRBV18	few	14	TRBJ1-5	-	CASSPMSGSQPQHF	TGTGCCAGCTCACCGATGAGTGGGAGCCAGCCCCAGCATTTT
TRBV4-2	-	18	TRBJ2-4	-	CASSQLQVSSSSKNIQYF	TGTGCCAGCAGCCAACTCCAAGTTTCTAGCAGTTCCAAAAACATTCAGTACTTC
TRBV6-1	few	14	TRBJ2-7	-	CASSRGDGPYEQYF	TGTGCCAGCAGCCGAGGGGACGGGCCCTACGAGCAGTACTTC
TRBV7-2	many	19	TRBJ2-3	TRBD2	CASSLAHRTSGRAPDTQYF	TGTGCCAGCAGCTTAGCTCATAGGACTAGCGGGAGGGCCCCAGATACGCAGTATTTT
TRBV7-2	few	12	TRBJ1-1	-	CASSLIRTEAFF	TGTGCCAGCAGCTTAATCCGGACTGAAGCTTTCTTT
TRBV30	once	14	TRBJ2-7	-	CAWSATAGSYEQYF	TGTGCCTGGAGTGCGACGGCTGGCTCCTACGAGCAGTACTTC
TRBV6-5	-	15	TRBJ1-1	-	CASSCGQGLGTEAFF	TGTGCCAGCAGTTGTGGGCAAGGTTTGGGCACTGAAGCTTTCTTT
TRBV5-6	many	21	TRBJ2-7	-	CASSLVLVGSGQITSTYEQYF	TGTGCCAGCAGCTTGGTCCTGGTAGGTTCGGGACAAATTACCTCAACCTACGAGCAGTACTTC
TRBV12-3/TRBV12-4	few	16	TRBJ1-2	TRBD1	CASSPAGTGGGYGYTF	TGTGCCAGCAGCCCGGCCGGGACAGGAGGAGGCTATGGCTACACCTTC
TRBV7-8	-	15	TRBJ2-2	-	CASSSRTAYSGELFF	TGTGCCAGCAGCTCGAGGACAGCCTACTCCGGGGAGCTGTTTTTT
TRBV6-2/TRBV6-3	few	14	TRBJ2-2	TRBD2	CASRSSGSPGELFF	TGTGCCAGCAGGTCTAGCGGGAGCCCCGGGGAGCTGTTTTTT
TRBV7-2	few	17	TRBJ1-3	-	CASSLRVLPDTGNTIYF	TGTGCCAGCAGCTTAAGGGTATTACCAGACACTGGAAACACCATATATTTT
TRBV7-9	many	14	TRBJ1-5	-	CASSLMGENQPQHF	TGTGCCAGCAGCTTAATGGGCGAGAATCAGCCCCAGCATTTT
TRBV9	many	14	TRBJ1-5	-	CASSVGGTGQPQHF	TGTGCCAGCAGCGTAGGGGGCACGGGTCAGCCCCAGCATTTT
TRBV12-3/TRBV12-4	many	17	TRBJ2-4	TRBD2	CASSPRGGNLAKNIQYF	TGTGCCAGCAGTCCCCGCGGGGGGAACCTAGCCAAAAACATTCAGTACTTC
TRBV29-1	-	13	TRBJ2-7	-	CSVGYREPYEQYF	TGCAGCGTTGGTTACAGGGAACCCTACGAGCAGTACTTC
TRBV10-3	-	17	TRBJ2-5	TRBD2	CAISESIRTSGKETQYF	TGTGCCATCAGTGAGTCTATAAGGACTAGCGGGAAGGAGACCCAGTACTTC
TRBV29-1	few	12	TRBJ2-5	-	CSVRGGKETQYF	TGCAGCGTCCGTGGAGGGAAAGAGACCCAGTACTTC
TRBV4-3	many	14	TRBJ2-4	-	CASSQELAKNIQYF	TGCGCCAGCAGCCAAGAGTTAGCCAAAAACATTCAGTACTTC
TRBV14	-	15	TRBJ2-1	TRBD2	CASSAIPGLAYEQFF	TGTGCCAGCAGTGCTATCCCGGGACTAGCCTATGAGCAGTTCTTC
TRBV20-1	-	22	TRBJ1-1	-	CSARWTPGGGRGTSIQRTEAFF	TGCAGTGCTAGATGGACCCCTGGAGGGGGTCGGGGCACGAGTATTCAGAGGACTGAAGCTTTCTTT
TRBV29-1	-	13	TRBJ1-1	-	CSVGVQGNTEAFF	TGCAGCGTTGGTGTTCAGGGAAACACTGAAGCTTTCTTT
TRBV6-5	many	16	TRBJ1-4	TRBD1	CASSSPRTGANEKLFF	TGTGCCAGCAGTTCCCCCCGGACAGGCGCTAATGAAAAACTGTTTTTT
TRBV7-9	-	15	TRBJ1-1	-	CASSPSGGSGTEAFF	TGTGCCAGCAGCCCTTCCGGGGGGTCGGGCACTGAAGCTTTCTTT
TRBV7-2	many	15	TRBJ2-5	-	CASSGVGGDPETQYF	TGTGCCAGCAGCGGGGTCGGTGGGGACCCAGAGACCCAGTACTTC
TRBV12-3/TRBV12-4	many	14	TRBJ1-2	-	CASSASDSYYGYTF	TGTGCCAGCAGTGCATCCGACAGCTATTATGGCTACACCTTC
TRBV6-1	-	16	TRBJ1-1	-	CASSSAHGMWNTEAFF	TGTGCCAGCAGCTCCGCCCATGGGATGTGGAACACTGAAGCTTTCTTT
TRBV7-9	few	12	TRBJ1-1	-	CASSLDGAGAFF	TGTGCCAGCAGCTTAGACGGGGCCGGGGCTTTCTTT
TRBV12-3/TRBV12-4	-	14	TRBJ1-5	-	CASSLAGRNQPQHF	TGTGCCAGCAGTTTAGCAGGGCGCAATCAGCCCCAGCATTTT
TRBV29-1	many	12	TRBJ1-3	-	CSVEGHRDTIYF	TGCAGCGTTGAGGGACATCGGGACACCATATATTTT
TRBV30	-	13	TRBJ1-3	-	CAWSEGVRDTIYF	TGTGCCTGGAGTGAGGGGGTTCGGGACACCATATATTTT
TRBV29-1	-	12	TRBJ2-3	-	CSVEKGLDTQYF	TGCAGCGTTGAAAAGGGGTTAGATACGCAGTATTTT